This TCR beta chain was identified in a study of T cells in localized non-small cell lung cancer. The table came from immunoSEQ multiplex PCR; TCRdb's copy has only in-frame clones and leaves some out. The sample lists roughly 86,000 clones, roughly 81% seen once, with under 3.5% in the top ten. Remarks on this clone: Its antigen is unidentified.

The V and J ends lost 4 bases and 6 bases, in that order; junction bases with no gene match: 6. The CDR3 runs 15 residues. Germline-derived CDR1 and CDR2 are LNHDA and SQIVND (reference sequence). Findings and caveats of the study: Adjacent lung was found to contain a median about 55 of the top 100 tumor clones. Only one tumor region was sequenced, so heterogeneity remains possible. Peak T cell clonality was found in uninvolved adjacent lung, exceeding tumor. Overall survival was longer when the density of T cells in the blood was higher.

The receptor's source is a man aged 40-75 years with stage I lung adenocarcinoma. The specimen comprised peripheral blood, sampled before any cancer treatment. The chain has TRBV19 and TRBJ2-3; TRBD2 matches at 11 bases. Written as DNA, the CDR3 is TGTGCCAGTAGTAAGACTAGCGGGACGTGGGATACGCAGTATTTT. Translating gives CASSKTSGTWDTQYF.